The source of this T cell receptor (beta chain) is a study of cytomegalovirus exposure and HLA in healthy donors. This clone occurred once. Researchers ran the PCR with 60 Vbeta and 13 Jbeta primers. Using immunoSEQ multiplex PCR, the repertoire was profiled, and TCRdb retains in-frame clones only, with some absent. The sample yields under 200,000 clones, more than 75% seen once. Trimming stripped 3 bases from V and 6 bases from J, with 7 bases between. The CDR3 spans 12 residues. Germline V lookup: CDR1 KGHSH, CDR2 LQKENI. The rearrangement joins TRBV18 to TRBJ2-3, with D possibly being TRBD2 (5 bases). This TCR was sampled from a woman aged 25 to 39 in good health and CMV-seropositive. Sequenced input: PBMCs. As DNA, the CDR3 is TGTGCCAGCTCACCGGTAGCGGATACGCAGTATTTT. Translating gives CASSPVADTQYF.